This TCR beta chain was profiled in a study of cytomegalovirus exposure and HLA in healthy donors. The wider study: Among the 398 donors who were genotyped, around 77% fell in the genetic ancestry cluster that is associated with self-reported Caucasian donors.

Vbeta (60) and Jbeta (13) primers were used in the PCR. The method was immunoSEQ multiplex PCR; TCRdb's version includes in-frame clones alone and lacks a portion of them. The sample has roughly 150,000 clones; roughly 68% are singletons. Study-wide findings and caveats: For most TCR beta V segments, an earlier analysis put the productive rate at about 87% or about 30% of the time. A missense variant in DCLRE1C was later tied to TCR beta V- and J-gene trimming.

Per the germline V gene, CDR1 is SGDLS and CDR2 is YYNGEE. The CDR3 covers 14 residues. V lost 0 bases and J 1 base, leaving 7 bases between the germline ends. Points on this clone: Its specificity is not known.

Sequencing was carried out using PBMCs. This clonotype was obtained from a man in his sixties in good health and CMV-seronegative. The gene calls are TRBV9 and TRBJ1-1, with D unresolved. In DNA form, the CDR3 reads TGTGCCAGCAGCGTAGAACAGTCGAACACTGAAGCTTTCTTT. Amino acids: CASSVEQSNTEAFF.